The 26 T cell receptor beta chains below were found in one sample sequenced in a study of blood T cells in healthy people across ages (dated by TCRdb to between 2014 and 2017). The receptor library was made with 5' RACE. The data were produced on an Illumina HiSeq 2500. A second PCR of about 7 to 12 cycles was run with a J-beta primer mix and a sample-barcoded 5' primer. TCRdb reprocessing: public reads trimmed at Q25 with fastp, clones called with MiXCR, in-frame beta chains kept. Identical CDR3 protein sequences are pooled into one entry, listed with their most common genes and DNA. In all, the sample holds under 2 million distinct CDR3 sequences, and roughly 32% of those were seen once. The top ten clonotypes cover over 9% of the sample. The sample consisted of blood. The receptors were sampled from a woman younger than 45 in good health.

This rearrangement joins TRBV3-1 to TRBJ2-5; 7 bases fit TRBD2. From germline, CDR1 is LGHDT and CDR2 YNNKEL (reference sequence). CDR3 length: 18 amino acids. After removal of 6 bases from V and 2 bases from J, the junction contained 18 bases not matched to a gene. CDR3 in DNA: TGTGCCAGCAGAGGGCTAGCGGTTAACATGGACCTTCAAGAGACCCAGTACTTC. Translating gives CASRGLAVNMDLQETQYF.

The chain has TRBV10-3 and TRBJ1-6, with 9 bases matching TRBD1. The CDR3 totals 16 residues. The V and J ends lost 4 bases and 9 bases, in that order; junction bases with no gene match: 10. From germline, CDR1 is ENHRY and CDR2 SYGVKD. This CDR3 is CAISASGTGFTSPLHF. CDR3 sequence (DNA): TGTGCCATCAGTGCCTCCGGGACAGGGTTTACTTCACCCCTCCACTTT.

The sample holds many counts of this clonotype. V is TRBV10-3 and J is TRBJ2-3; D ambiguous. The V gene's germline CDR1 is ENHRY and CDR2 SYGVKD. V gave up 2 bases and J gave up 1 base, with 16 bases separating them. The CDR3 has 17 residues. In nucleotides, the CDR3 is TGTGCCATCAGTGAGGAATACGACCAGTCGGGCACAGATACGCAGTATTTT. Translated, it gives CAISEEYDQSGTDTQYF.

This clonotype was seen more than once but under ten times. This sequence joins TRBV20-1 and TRBJ2-6, with a weak D call TRBD2 (6 bases). V shed 3 bases and J shed 2 bases, with 11 bases lying between them. Per the germline V gene, CDR1 is DFQATT and CDR2 is SNEGSKA (reference sequence). The CDR3 spans 15 residues. The CDR3 spells CSARSGSAGANVLTF. CDR3 nucleotides: TGCAGTGCTAGGTCCGGGAGTGCTGGGGCCAACGTCCTGACTTTC.

This clonotype has just a few counts. The J gene is TRBJ2-7, the V gene TRBV7-8, with D possibly TRBD2 on 5 matching bases. In germline, CDR1 is SGHVS, CDR2 FQNEAQ. Trimming shortened V by 3 bases and J by 1 base, and 10 bases separated the two germline ends. The CDR3 sequence is 14 residues long. This CDR3 is CASSLRDYSYEQYF. CDR3 sequence (DNA): TGTGCCAGCAGCTTGAGGGATTATTCCTACGAGCAGTACTTC.

This rearrangement joins TRBV3-1 to TRBJ1-2, with D hard to call. Trimming left V 2 bases short and J 5 bases short, with 9 bases between. This CDR3 comprises 13 residues. The germline V gene has CDR1 LGHDT and CDR2 YNNKEL (reference sequence). For the CDR3, the DNA is TGTGCCAGCAGCCAAACGACGGGTTATGGCTACACCTTC. Protein product: CASSQTTGYGYTF.

The table lists this clonotype with a count of one. A much more abundant neighbour one base away suggests this may be a read error. J is TRBJ2-5 and V is TRBV27, with D tentatively TRBD1 (5 bases). The germline V and J ends were trimmed by 4 bases and 1 base, with 16 bases remaining between them. The CDR3 length is 16 residues. The germline V gene has CDR1 MNHEY and CDR2 SMNVEV (reference sequence). CDR3: CASSSLSQGLQETQYF. In DNA form, the CDR3 reads TGTGCCAGCAGTTCCCTCTCCCAGGGTCTCCAAGAGACCCAGTACTTC.

In this sample, this clonotype turned up a few times. The chain joins TRBV9 to TRBJ2-7, with D possibly being TRBD1 (7 bases). The ends were cut back, 3 bases at V and 0 bases at J, with 13 bases in the middle. CDR1 is SGDLS and CDR2 is YYNGEE in the germline V gene. This CDR3 has 15 residues. CDR3 DNA sequence: TGTGCCAGCAGCGCGGGGGACAGTTTCTCCTACGAGCAGTACTTC. This translates into CASSAGDSFSYEQYF.

The chain is built from TRBV9 and TRBJ2-1, with D possibly called TRBD1 or TRBD2 (5 bases each). The CDR3 consists of 15 residues. V gave up 0 bases and J gave up 8 bases, with 15 bases separating them. Germline V CDR1 and CDR2: SGDLS, YYNGEE. CDR3 amino acids: CASSVGGTSYDEQFF. CDR3 nucleotides: TGTGCCAGCAGCGTAGGGGGGACCTCATACGATGAGCAGTTCTTC.

The J gene is TRBJ2-7, the V gene TRBV28, with 7 bases fitting TRBD2. Trimming at V came to 6 bases and at J to 6 bases, leaving 20 bases not matched to a gene. The CDR3 totals 17 residues. Germline V lookup: CDR1 MDHEN, CDR2 SYDVKM. The CDR3 nucleotides are TGTGCCAGCAGCCGGGGGAGGTCGGGCGGGAGTCATTTCGAGCAGTACTTC. The encoded protein is CASSRGRSGGSHFEQYF. Full variable domain (remainder filled in from reference TRBV28 and TRBJ2-7): DVKVTQSSRYLVKRTGEKVFLECVQDMDHENMFWYRQDPGLGLRLIYFSYDVKMKEKGDIPEGYSVSREKKERFSLILESASTNQTSMYLCASSRGRSGGSHFEQYFGPGTRLTVT.

This sequence joins TRBV3-1 and TRBJ2-5; 10 positions match TRBD1. The DNA end is a closer match to TRBJ2-7, so the J assignment may be wrong. This CDR3 comprises 17 residues. Germline V gene lookup returns CDR1 LGHDT and CDR2 YNNKEL (reference sequence). CDR3 sequence reads: CASSQERAGTGDHEQYF. The CDR3 nucleotides read TGTGCCAGCAGCCAAGAAAGGGCCGGGACAGGGGACCACGAGCAGTACTTC.

This clonotype was counted a few times. The chain links TRBV4-1 to TRBJ2-6; no definite D call. This CDR3 is 15 amino acids long. Trimming pared 2 bases from V and 2 bases from J, leaving 7 bases between. CDR1 and CDR2 (germline): MGHRA, YSYEKL. The CDR3 is CASSQLTAGANVLTF. CDR3 DNA sequence: TGCGCCAGCAGCCAACTCACAGCTGGGGCCAACGTCCTGACTTTC.

This chain links TRBV27 with TRBJ2-7; 10 bases line up with TRBD1. The CDR3 is 15 amino acids. The V segment lost 8 bases and the J segment 3 bases; nucleotides outside the gene matches: 10. Germline CDR1 and CDR2: MNHEY and SMNVEV (reference sequence). CDR3 DNA sequence: TGTGCCAGCTCGCCTAGGGGACAGGGGCACTACGAGCAGTACTTC. This sequence encodes CASSPRGQGHYEQYF.

This clonotype appeared a few times. The genes are TRBV7-6 and TRBJ2-1, with 14 bases lining up with TRBD2. The trim removed 5 bases at V and 8 bases at J, leaving 11 bases unmatched. This CDR3 is 17 amino acids long. CDR1 is SGHVS, CDR2 FNYEAQ, per germline. The CDR3 protein is CASSTRLAGGPVDEQFF. CDR3 DNA: TGTGCCAGCAGCACAAGACTAGCGGGGGGGCCTGTGGATGAGCAGTTCTTC.

This clonotype was counted only a few times. The DNA for the CDR3 is TGTGCCAGCAGCTTGCCAAAATTTGTGGGGGAGGAAGGCTACACCTTC. Its protein is CASSLPKFVGEEGYTF. This rearrangement joins TRBV5-5 to TRBJ1-2; D perhaps matches TRBD1 (5 bases). Trimming removed 1 base from V and 8 bases from J, with 21 bases in between. The length of the CDR3 is 16 residues. Germline V gene data show CDR1 as SGHKS and CDR2 as YYEKEE (reference sequence).

The V gene is TRBV20-1, the J gene TRBJ2-6; D remains ambiguous. V lost 2 bases and J 1 base, leaving 6 bases between the germline ends. The CDR3 has 14 amino acids. Germline lookup yields CDR1 DFQATT and CDR2 SNEGSKA (reference sequence). CDR3 coding DNA: TGCAGTGCTAGATCCGGGTCTGGGGCCAACGTCCTGACTTTC. Encoded protein: CSARSGSGANVLTF.

This chain connects TRBV10-3 to TRBJ2-6; no firm D call. Trimming removed 3 bases from V and 1 base from J, with 7 bases in between. This CDR3 is built from 15 residues. Germline CDR1 reads ENHRY; CDR2 reads SYGVKD. CDR3 nucleotides: TGTGCCATCAGTGACCTAAATTCTGGGGCCAACGTCCTGACTTTC. Translated: CAISDLNSGANVLTF.

This clonotype was counted a few times. The chain couples TRBV19 to TRBJ2-7; D ambiguous. The germline gives CDR1 LNHDA, CDR2 SQIVND (reference sequence). This CDR3 region has 13 residues. Trimming cost V 2 bases and J 0 bases, with 5 bases left between them. CDR3 bases: TGTGCCAGTAGTATACAGAGCTCCTACGAGCAGTACTTC. Its protein is CASSIQSSYEQYF.

V usage is TRBV20-1 and J usage is TRBJ2-5, with 7 bases that match TRBD2. The CDR3 spans 15 residues. The V and J ends lost 6 bases and 5 bases, in that order; junction bases with no gene match: 15. Germline CDR1 and CDR2: DFQATT and SNEGSKA (reference sequence). The chain's CDR3 is CSALPGREPQETQYF. CDR3 coding DNA: TGCAGTGCCCTGCCCGGGCGGGAGCCCCAGGAGACCCAGTACTTC.

The chain combines TRBV27 with TRBJ2-1, with 11 nucleotides matching TRBD2. V shed 6 bases and J 10 bases; nucleotides not matched to a gene: 14. The CDR3 extends over 16 amino acids. From germline, CDR1 is MNHEY and CDR2 SMNVEV (reference sequence). The CDR3 here is CASRRSGLAEMTEQFF. The CDR3 DNA sequence: TGTGCCAGCAGACGATCGGGACTAGCGGAAATGACCGAGCAGTTCTTC.

Worth noting for this clonotype: Germline is not matched at one junction end, which may reflect a read error. This chain joins TRBV12-3 or TRBV12-4 and TRBJ2-6; no reliable D call. The CDR3 runs to 17 residues. The CDR3 coding sequence is TGTGCCAACAGTCCTAGTGGTCTCAGCTCTGGAGCCAACGTCCTGACTTTC. This gives the protein CANSPSGLSSGANVLTF.

V is TRBV30 and J is TRBJ2-7, with D perhaps TRBD1 or TRBD2 (5 bases each). The germline V gene has CDR1 GTSNPN and CDR2 SVGIG (reference sequence). The CDR3 contains 13 residues. With 2 bases removed from V and 3 bases from J, the gap between germline ends came to 11 bases. The CDR3 sequence: CAWSPGPYYEQYF. The CDR3 bases are TGTGCCTGGAGTCCGGGACCTTACTACGAGCAGTACTTC.

About this clonotype: A much larger clone is a single base away; this may be a read error. The chain couples TRBV7-2 to TRBJ2-1; a weak D match, TRBD2 (6 bases). The CDR3 is 17 amino acids. With 1 base removed from V and 0 bases from J, the gap between germline ends came to 13 bases. Looked up from germline, CDR1 is SGHTA and CDR2 is FQGNSA. DNA for the CDR3: TGTGCCAGCAGCTTAGGGGCTAGCGAGAGCTCCTACAATGAGCAGTTCTTC. This codes for CASSLGASESSYNEQFF.

This clonotype was found a few times. The V call is TRBV6-1, the J call TRBJ2-5; TRBD2 matches at 9 bases. The germline gives CDR1 MNHNS, CDR2 SASEGT. This CDR3 comprises 15 residues. With 4 bases clipped from V and 1 base from J, the junction kept 4 bases outside the gene matches. The CDR3 here is CASSGGLAVQETQYF. The DNA of the CDR3 is TGTGCCAGCAGTGGGGGACTAGCCGTCCAAGAGACCCAGTACTTC.

The rearrangement uses TRBV28 and TRBJ2-5; D not certain. This CDR3 is built from 14 residues. Germline V gene sequence: CDR1 MDHEN, CDR2 SYDVKM. V was cut by 6 bases and J by 0 bases, with 11 bases left in between. CDR3 nucleotide sequence: TGTGCCAGCAGCCCCAGACCTGACCAAGAGACCCAGTACTTC. This translates into CASSPRPDQETQYF.

This clonotype has just a few counts. The V call is TRBV30, the J call TRBJ1-5; no clear D gene. This CDR3 comprises 13 residues. Per the germline V gene, CDR1 is GTSNPN and CDR2 is SVGIG (reference sequence). V lost 1 base and J lost 9, with 13 bases in between. This CDR3 is CAWSGGSLSPQHF. DNA for the CDR3: TGTGCCTGGAGTGGAGGGAGCCTTTCGCCCCAGCATTTT. The full variable domain, its missing parts supplied by reference TRBV30 and TRBJ1-5, is SQTIHQWPATLVQPVGSPLSLECTVEGTSNPNLYWYRQAAGRGLQLLFYSVGIGQISSEVPQNLSASRPQDRQFILSSKKLLLSDSGFYLCAWSGGSLSPQHFGDGTRLSIL.